This T cell receptor (beta chain) was found in a study of OX40 agonist ivuxolimab in advanced cancers. Study-wide background: Every 2 weeks, ivuxolimab was infused into the patients intravenously at between 0.01 and 10 mg/kg.

The germline V gene encodes CDR1 ENHRY and CDR2 SYGVKD. Losses at the gene ends were 10 bases for V and 6 bases for J; bases not matched to a gene: 8. The CDR3 contains 12 residues. A note on this clone: Its antigen is still unknown.

Libraries were prepared by immunoSEQ multiplex PCR; TCRdb keeps only in-frame clonotypes and omits some of them. The sample has some 64,000 clones, approximately 90% seen once. General study findings and limits: The study did not work out the antigen specificity of the expanded peripheral T cells. CD4+ and CD8+ T cells in blood underwent clonal expansion by week 6 at 0.1 to 3.0 mg/kg.

Baseline was the first blood sampling point, followed by cycle 4 day 1 and cycle 7 day 1. The sequencing used CD4+ or CD8+ T cells sorted from blood, collected in a trial of the OX40 agonist ivuxolimab. The chain recombines TRBV10-3 with TRBJ2-7, with 8 bases fitting TRBD2. The receptor comes from an adult with an advanced solid tumor such as melanoma, head and neck, liver or kidney cancer. CDR3 sequence reads: CATKLAAGEQYF. The CDR3 DNA is TGTGCCACTAAACTAGCGGCAGGCGAGCAGTACTTC.